The following is a T cell receptor (beta chain) sequence with its context. Its antigen is as yet unknown. Germline assignment: CDR1 MNHEY and CDR2 SVGAGI. CDR3 length equals 16 residues. The V end was cut by 0 bases, the J end by 4 bases, with 13 bases between. This sample is part of a study of vaccination effects on CD4 cells after COVID-19. Notes on the study in general: In the study, convalescent patients were few, and early post-infection timepoints were absent. Clones arising from infection and from vaccination showed marked clonal contraction late after vaccination. In vaccinees who were healthy, merely 1 out of 255 vaccine-induced clones cross-reacted with common cold coronaviruses.

Under the ViraFEST assay, PBMC were stimulated with viral peptide pools so that antigen-specific CD4+ T cells expanded. Sequencing was performed afterwards. It was after roughly 11 days of culture that CD4+ T cells were isolated. As their vaccination, participants received two doses of either BNT162b2 or mRNA-1273. The researchers cultured 1.5 million to 2.5 million PBMC per well with about 11 IU/ml IL-2 and roughly 10 ug/ml peptides. The method was immunoSEQ multiplex PCR; TCRdb's version includes in-frame clones alone and lacks a portion of them. The profile shows over 25,000 clones, roughly 85% of them singletons.

This chain links TRBV6-5 with TRBJ1-3; no definite D call. Material: CD4+ T cells from PBMCs cultured with SARS-CoV-2 spike peptides, obtained after COVID-19 vaccination. The clonotype comes from a human donor who received a COVID-19 vaccine. Some clones in this sample may be carry-over from other donors' samples. The CDR3: CASSYSRSGRGNTIYF. For the CDR3, the DNA is TGTGCCAGCAGTTACTCGAGAAGCGGCAGGGGAAACACCATATATTTT.